A single sample is the source of the 5 T cell receptor beta chains below, sequenced in a study of Ad26.COV2.S vaccination and SARS-CoV-2 variants. The repertoire was sequenced with immunoSEQ multiplex PCR; TCRdb's copy has only in-frame clones and lacks some. The profile shows under 250,000 clones, roughly 87% of them singletons. Treatment noted: some 20 received Ad26.COV2.S at low or high dose, single or two shots; 5 received placebo; per-sample allocation not given. After the first vaccine or placebo injection, samples were drawn on day 63. The sequenced sample was peripheral blood, obtained in a trial of Ad26.COV2.S vaccine versus placebo. All receptors derive from a person between 18 and 59 years old who received the Ad26.COV2.S COVID-19 vaccine or a placebo.

The CDR3 DNA follows: TGTGCCAGCAGCTTAGTTGGGGGAGTGGTGGAGACCCAGTACTTC. It translates to CASSLVGGVVETQYF. The chain combines TRBV11-1 with TRBJ2-5, with D perhaps given as TRBD1 or TRBD2 (5 bases each). The length of the CDR3 is 15 residues. CDR1 SGHAT and CDR2 FQDESV come from the germline V gene (reference sequence). Between the trimmed V and J ends, which lost 1 base and 5 bases, there was a span of 14 bases.

V and J are TRBV27 and TRBJ2-1; D is unclear. The CDR3 runs 14 residues. V was cut by 4 bases and J by 10 bases, with 17 bases left in between. Germline CDR1 is MNHEY and CDR2 is SMNVEV (reference sequence). The CDR3 loop reads CASSSADPPGEQFF. The CDR3 nucleotides read TGTGCCAGCAGTTCCGCCGACCCTCCCGGCGAGCAGTTCTTC.

The chain joins TRBV5-1 to TRBJ2-2; TRBD2 is a possible D gene (6 bases). Germline V gives CDR1 SGHRS, CDR2 YFSETQ. Trimming pared 5 bases from V and 3 bases from J, leaving 14 bases between. The CDR3 covers 15 residues. CDR3 sequence: CASSSGLSYTGELFF. DNA for the CDR3: TGCGCCAGCAGTTCGGGACTCAGCTACACCGGGGAGCTGTTTTTT.

This chain connects TRBV3-1 (or the pseudogene TRBV3-2) to TRBJ2-1, with 7 bases that match TRBD1. Germline CDR1 and CDR2: LGHDT and YNNKEL (reference sequence). V was pared by 0 bases and J by 4 bases, with 6 bases of the junction left unmatched. The CDR3 spans 16 residues. This CDR3 is CASSQDPGGFYNEQFF. The CDR3 DNA follows: TGTGCCAGCAGCCAAGATCCAGGGGGATTTTACAATGAGCAGTTCTTC.

This chain links TRBV7-9 with TRBJ2-1; TRBD2 aligns across 11 bases. Trimming took 2 bases from V and 5 from J; bases not matched to a gene: 5. From germline, CDR1 is SEHNR and CDR2 FQNEAQ (reference sequence). The CDR3 runs 16 residues. The CDR3 loop reads CASSLRSTSGDNEQFF. CDR3 DNA: TGTGCCAGCAGCTTAAGATCGACTAGCGGGGACAATGAGCAGTTCTTC.